The 31 T cell receptor beta chains presented below share a single source sample, sequenced in a study of cytomegalovirus exposure and HLA in healthy donors (dated by TCRdb to about 2017). Library prep was done by the immunoSEQ multiplex PCR assay. For the multiplex PCR, a mixture combining 60 forward primers for TCR Vbeta segments and 13 reverse primers for TCR Jbeta segments was used. TCRdb took this table from immuneACCESS and kept in-frame rearrangements with V and J called. Such tables lack part of the clones; where checked against another copy, unresolved V genes explain under half of the gap, and the rest is unexplained. Present in this sample are under 150,000 clones, 81% of which were seen just once. The ten largest clonotypes hold around 0.7% of the sample. Sequenced: PBMCs. These receptors all come from a man between 18 and 35 years old in good health and CMV-seronegative.

This sequence joins TRBV14 and TRBJ1-2, with D tentatively TRBD1 (6 bases). Germline loops: CDR1 SGHDN, CDR2 FVKESK. V lost 4 bases and J 1 base, leaving 10 bases between the germline ends. CDR3 length equals 14 residues. The CDR3 sequence is CASSRTALNYGYTF. In DNA form, the CDR3 reads TGTGCCAGCAGCCGGACAGCGCTTAACTATGGCTACACCTTC.

The chain combines TRBV5-1 with TRBJ1-4, with TRBD1 as a possible D gene (6 bases). The CDR3 has 14 amino acids. Germline V gives CDR1 SGHRS, CDR2 YFSETQ. V lost 2 bases to trimming and J lost 7 bases, with 12 bases between them. In nucleotides, the CDR3 is TGCGCCAGCAGCTTCGGACAGACATCTGAAAAACTGTTTTTT. Translated: CASSFGQTSEKLFF.

This chain joins TRBV10-1 and TRBJ1-1, with D hard to call. The CDR3 loop spans 14 amino acids. Germline loops: CDR1 WNHNN, CDR2 SYGVQD (reference sequence). V was cut by 0 bases and J by 5 bases, with 10 bases left in between. CDR3 amino acids: CASSESMRRTEAFF. CDR3 nucleotides: TGCGCCAGCAGTGAGTCGATGAGGAGAACTGAAGCTTTCTTT.

This clone appeared a single time. This chain uses TRBV4-2 with TRBJ2-1; weak D call: TRBD2 (7 bases). Germline V lookup: CDR1 LGHNA, CDR2 YNFKEQ. This CDR3 has 16 amino acids. Trimming pared 3 bases from V and 2 bases from J, leaving 14 bases between. The CDR3 here is CASSQYEGGAYNEQFF. The CDR3, as DNA: TGTGCCAGCAGCCAGTACGAAGGGGGGGCCTACAATGAGCAGTTCTTC.

The V call is TRBV7-6, the J call TRBJ2-1; tentative D call: TRBD1 (6 bases). The CDR3 sequence is 16 residues long. Trimming pared 6 bases from V and 4 bases from J, leaving 19 bases between. Germline CDR1 reads SGHVS; CDR2 reads FNYEAQ. The CDR3 coding sequence is TGTGCCAGCAGTCCCACAGGGCAAGGGGCTTACAATGAGCAGTTCTTC. Encoded protein: CASSPTGQGAYNEQFF.

The V call is TRBV7-8, the J call TRBJ2-1; D unclear. The CDR3 covers 16 residues. CDR1 and CDR2 from the germline V gene are SGHVS and FQNEAQ. Trimming cost V 3 bases and J 8 bases, with 20 bases left between them. The CDR3, as DNA: TGTGCCAGCAGCTTCGTGGAAGGCGGCAAATGGGATGAGCAGTTCTTC. Amino acids: CASSFVEGGKWDEQFF. Looking up the rest from reference TRBV7-8 and TRBJ2-1 gives the full variable domain: GAGVSQSPRYKVAKRGQDVALRCDPISGHVSLFWYQQALGQGPEFLTYFQNEAQLDKSGLPSDRFFAERPEGSVSTLKIQRTQQEDSAVYLCASSFVEGGKWDEQFFGPGTRLTVL.

This clone appeared a single time. As DNA, the CDR3 is TGTGCCAGCAAACAAGCTGAGGATCAGCCCCAGCATTTT. It yields the protein CASKQAEDQPQHF. The V gene is TRBV25-1, the J gene TRBJ1-5, with unresolved D. Looked up from germline, CDR1 is MGHDK and CDR2 is SYGVNS. The CDR3 contains 13 residues. V lost 7 bases and J 5 bases, leaving 12 bases between the germline ends.

The rearrangement uses TRBV5-6 and TRBJ1-1, with TRBD1 matching 7 bases. The length of the CDR3 is 13 residues. J was trimmed by 6 bases and V by 7 bases; bases with no gene match: 9. Germline-derived CDR1 and CDR2 are SGHDT and YYEEEE. CDR3 sequence: CASLTLTGSEAFF. The CDR3 region has the DNA TGTGCCAGCCTTACCTTGACAGGGTCTGAAGCTTTCTTT.

The chain joins TRBV28 to TRBJ2-7; no firm D call. The CDR3 length is 11 residues. Germline CDR1 reads MDHEN; CDR2 reads SYDVKM. The V end was cut by 6 bases, the J end by 6 bases, with 9 bases between. This CDR3 is CASSVLREQYF. CDR3 nucleotides: TGTGCCAGCAGCGTACTCCGCGAGCAGTACTTC.

This clone was observed a handful of times. V gene TRBV19 combines with J gene TRBJ1-1; D gene ambiguous. The length of the CDR3 is 17 residues. Germline-derived CDR1 and CDR2 are LNHDA and SQIVND (reference sequence). V shed 8 bases and J shed 2 bases, with 24 bases lying between them. The CDR3 DNA reads as TGTGCCAGTCGACTATATTCGTCGGAGATTTTTAACACTGAAGCTTTCTTT. Protein product: CASRLYSSEIFNTEAFF.

V is TRBV5-1 and J is TRBJ1-2, with D possibly being TRBD1 (5 bases). This CDR3 has 16 residues. Trimming removed 3 bases from V and 0 bases from J, with 15 bases in between. CDR1 is SGHRS and CDR2 is YFSETQ in the germline V gene. In DNA, the CDR3 is TGCGCCAGCAGCTCAACGGACGGGGGAGCTAACTATGGCTACACCTTC. Translating it yields CASSSTDGGANYGYTF.

The chain combines TRBV4-3 with TRBJ1-5, with D possibly TRBD1 on 5 matching bases. This CDR3 has 15 residues. Looked up from germline, CDR1 is LGHNA and CDR2 is YSLEER. The germline V and J ends were trimmed by 2 bases and 5 bases, with 13 bases remaining between them. The CDR3 nucleotides are TGCGCCAGCAGCCAATACCTGGGGACTGATCAGCCCCAGCATTTT. Amino acids: CASSQYLGTDQPQHF.

This clone was seen more than once but under ten times. The CDR3 DNA is TGTGCCAGCAGCGTAGGTCCGGGGATGAACACTGAAGCTTTCTTT. As protein: CASSVGPGMNTEAFF. The chain joins TRBV9 to TRBJ1-1; D gene ambiguous. This CDR3 spans 15 amino acids. Germline values: CDR1 SGDLS, CDR2 YYNGEE. Trimming removed 0 bases at V and 0 bases at J, with 9 bases between. Looking up the rest from reference TRBV9 and TRBJ1-1 gives the full variable domain: DSGVTQTPKHLITATGQRVTLRCSPRSGDLSVYWYQQSLDQGLQFLIQYYNGEERAKGNILERFSAQQFPDLHSELNLSSLELGDSALYFCASSVGPGMNTEAFFGQGTRLTVV.

This clone was found once. The chain has TRBV10-3 and TRBJ2-7, with 9 nucleotides matching TRBD1. CDR1 is ENHRY, CDR2 SYGVKD, per germline. V trimming: 7 bases; J trimming: 5 bases; junction bases outside the gene matches: 15. This CDR3 is 16 amino acids long. In DNA form, the CDR3 reads TGTGCCATCACCAGGACAGGGGACGGGTATTGGGACGAGCAGTACTTC. This translates into CAITRTGDGYWDEQYF.

This clone is a singleton in its sample. The rearrangement uses TRBV19 and TRBJ1-5, with 7 positions matching TRBD1. Germline CDR1 LNHDA, CDR2 SQIVND (reference sequence). There are 16 residues in the CDR3. J gave up 4 bases and V 3 bases, and 9 bases lay outside the gene matches. CDR3 region: CASSISGQRGNQPQHF. The CDR3 region has the DNA TGTGCCAGTAGTATTTCGGGACAGAGGGGAAATCAGCCCCAGCATTTT.

The genes are TRBV28 and TRBJ1-1; D is possibly TRBD1 (5 bases). Trimming stripped 3 bases from V and 11 bases from J, with 16 bases between. The CDR3 loop spans 13 amino acids. Germline V gives CDR1 MDHEN, CDR2 SYDVKM. CDR3 in DNA: TGTGCCAGCAGTTTCTCCCAGGGAACGTTTGCTTTCTTT. Protein: CASSFSQGTFAFF.

The table lists this clone with a count of one. The CDR3 sequence: CASSRGTPNTGELFF. The CDR3 DNA is TGTGCCAGCAGCCGGGGAACCCCGAACACCGGGGAGCTGTTTTTT. J is TRBJ2-2 and V is TRBV6-5, with a weak D call TRBD2 (5 bases). This CDR3 is 15 amino acids long. CDR1 is MNHEY and CDR2 is SVGAGI in the germline V gene. The ends were cut back, 6 bases at V and 0 bases at J, with 11 bases in the middle.

The chain recombines TRBV27 with TRBJ1-2, with unresolved D. Germline values: CDR1 MNHEY, CDR2 SMNVEV (reference sequence). The CDR3 totals 13 residues. Deletions cut 4 bases from V and 6 bases from J, with 12 bases between. The DNA for the CDR3 is TGTGCCAGCAGTTCGAGGGTGGGTGATGGCTACACCTTC. It yields the protein CASSSRVGDGYTF.

Here the CDR3 DNA reads TGTGCCAGAAGGACAGGGGGGAGCTCCTACGAGCAGTACTTC. Translation: CARRTGGSSYEQYF. The chain recombines TRBV6-1 with TRBJ2-7, with 10 positions matching TRBD1. The junction had 5 bases not matched to a gene; V was cut back by 9 bases and J by 0 bases. The CDR3 extends over 14 amino acids. Germline V lookup: CDR1 MNHNS, CDR2 SASEGT.

The V call is TRBV19, the J call TRBJ2-2; the match to TRBD1 covers 7 bases. This CDR3 region has 15 residues. Germline V gives CDR1 LNHDA, CDR2 SQIVND (reference sequence). The V and J ends lost 6 bases and 4 bases, in that order; junction bases with no gene match: 8. CDR3: CASRNRGTGTGELFF. Here the CDR3 DNA reads TGTGCCAGTAGAAACAGGGGCACGGGCACCGGGGAGCTGTTTTTT.

V is TRBV5-4 and J is TRBJ1-4; D unclear. Trimming took off 0 bases at V and 4 bases at J, with 10 bases between the two ends. Looked up from germline, CDR1 is SGHNT and CDR2 is YYREEE (reference sequence). The CDR3 is made up of 15 amino acids. This chain's CDR3 is CASSLGEGGNEKLFF. The CDR3 DNA is TGTGCCAGCAGCTTGGGGGAGGGTGGTAATGAAAAACTGTTTTTT.

This chain connects TRBV6-6 to TRBJ1-1, with D perhaps TRBD1 (6 bases). The CDR3 extends over 16 amino acids. The ends were cut back, 6 bases at V and 0 bases at J, with 17 bases in the middle. Germline CDR1 MNHNY, CDR2 SVGAGI (reference sequence). CDR3 protein: CASSPSQGSMNTEAFF. CDR3 coding DNA: TGTGCCAGCAGCCCCTCGCAGGGGTCAATGAACACTGAAGCTTTCTTT.

V gene TRBV25-1 combines with J gene TRBJ2-1; TRBD1 is a possible D gene (5 bases). CDR1 MGHDK and CDR2 SYGVNS come from the germline V gene. This CDR3 region has 11 residues. Trimming took 8 bases from V and 10 from J, leaving 12 bases between them. CDR3 sequence: CASEDPGEQFF. For the CDR3, the DNA is TGTGCCAGCGAGGATCCAGGGGAGCAGTTCTTC.

The sample holds one count of this clone. V gene TRBV4-3 combines with J gene TRBJ1-2; 8 nucleotides align to TRBD1. Germline V lookup: CDR1 LGHNA, CDR2 YSLEER. This CDR3 comprises 14 residues. V lost 4 bases, J lost 8 bases, and 9 bases stayed unmatched. The CDR3 here is CASSLDRGLGGYTF. The CDR3, as DNA: TGCGCCAGCAGCCTAGACAGGGGTCTAGGAGGCTACACCTTC.

As regards this clone: A read error may produce the germline difference seen at one junction end. This same CDR3 is encoded by further DNA sequences in the sample. The chain employs TRBV4-1 and TRBJ1-6, with D perhaps TRBD1 (5 bases). The CDR3 length is 16 residues. Germline CDR1 reads MGHRA; CDR2 reads YSYEKL. The CDR3 is CASSPWGQSYNSPLHF. CDR3 coding DNA: TGCGCCAGTAGCCCCTGGGGCCAGTCCTATAATTCACCCCTCCACTTT.

V usage is TRBV4-1 and J usage is TRBJ1-4; 10 nucleotides agree with TRBD1. V gave up 4 bases and J gave up 5 bases; unmatched junction bases: 7. Germline V CDR1 and CDR2: MGHRA, YSYEKL. The CDR3 contains 16 residues. The CDR3 region has the DNA TGCGCCAGCAGCCCCTTAGCGGACAGGGGGAATGAAAAACTGTTTTTT. Translation gives CASSPLADRGNEKLFF.

This chain uses TRBV5-6 with TRBJ1-4, with 8 bases fitting TRBD1. This CDR3 region has 13 residues. V was clipped by 3 bases and J by 8 bases; unmatched bases: 3. Per germline, CDR1 SGHDT and CDR2 YYEEEE. CDR3 in DNA: TGTGCCAGCAGCTCAACAGGGGGAGAAAAACTGTTTTTT. The encoded protein is CASSSTGGEKLFF.

The chain employs TRBV15 and TRBJ1-6, with a possible D match to TRBD1 (6 bases). V was pared by 2 bases and J by 7 bases, with 12 bases between. Germline V gene sequence: CDR1 LNHNV, CDR2 YYDKDF (reference sequence). This CDR3 is built from 15 residues. The CDR3 spells CATSRTRDTNSPLHF. DNA for the CDR3: TGTGCCACCAGCAGAACGAGGGACACCAATTCACCCCTCCACTTT.

The chain joins TRBV5-1 to TRBJ1-1; weak D call: TRBD1 (5 bases). From germline, CDR1 is SGHRS and CDR2 YFSETQ. V was pared by 7 bases and J by 7 bases, with 20 bases between. The CDR3 runs to 14 residues. CDR3 in amino acids: CASADDRFNNEAFF. The CDR3 DNA is TGCGCCAGCGCGGACGACAGATTTAATAATGAAGCTTTCTTT.

This clone was seen only once. V is TRBV10-3 and J is TRBJ1-2, with D maybe TRBD1 (5 bases). CDR3 length equals 19 residues. Germline V CDR1 and CDR2: ENHRY, SYGVKD. V gave up 1 base and J gave up 7 bases, with 28 bases separating them. The CDR3 loop reads CAISELIGGASTALGGYTF. The CDR3 DNA reads as TGTGCCATCAGTGAGTTAATCGGTGGGGCCAGCACAGCCCTGGGTGGCTACACCTTC.

This clone turned up a few times. This chain links TRBV9 with TRBJ2-3; TRBD2 matches 10 bases. With 0 bases clipped from V and 3 bases from J, the junction kept 4 bases outside the gene matches. Looked up from germline, CDR1 is SGDLS and CDR2 is YYNGEE. The length of the CDR3 is 16 residues. The CDR3: CASSVGSGGATDTQYF. CDR3 nucleotides: TGTGCCAGCAGCGTAGGCAGCGGGGGGGCGACAGATACGCAGTATTTT.